The 17 T cell receptor beta chains listed next were all sequenced from one sample in a study of technical replicates of blood from a handful of donors. The repertoire was sequenced with immunoSEQ multiplex PCR; TCRdb's copy has only in-frame clones and lacks some. The data show some 80,000 clones, roughly nine tenths seen once. Sequencing was performed on T cells isolated from PBMCs. These receptors were collected from a human donor in good health.

The chain has TRBV13 and TRBJ2-7; 11 nucleotides match TRBD2. This CDR3 comprises 14 residues. Trimming took 10 bases from V and 1 from J; bases not matched to a gene: 6. Germline V gives CDR1 PRHDT, CDR2 FYEKMQ (reference sequence). The CDR3 DNA is TGTGCCAACTGGGCTAGCGGGAGGTCCTACGAGCAGTACTTC. Translated: CANWASGRSYEQYF.

This chain joins TRBV2 and TRBJ2-7; TRBD1 matches at 12 bases. Trimming cost V 5 bases and J 6 bases; bases outside gene matches: 8. The germline V gene encodes CDR1 SNHLY and CDR2 FYNNEI. The CDR3 has 15 amino acids. The CDR3 reads CASSKGTGGYGEQYF. DNA for the CDR3: TGTGCCAGCAGTAAAGGGACAGGGGGCTACGGCGAGCAGTACTTC.

V and J are TRBV5-1 and TRBJ1-1, with D possibly TRBD1 on 5 matching bases. Trimming pared 3 bases from V and 4 bases from J, leaving 25 bases between. CDR1 and CDR2 (germline): SGHRS, YFSETQ. The CDR3 spans 18 residues. The CDR3, as DNA: TGCGCCAGCAGCTCCGGGACCGGAGGGATTTTGAAGGGCACTGAAGCTTTCTTT. Amino acid sequence: CASSSGTGGILKGTEAFF. Together with reference TRBV5-1 and TRBJ1-1, the CDR3 gives the full variable domain: KAGVTQTPRYLIKTRGQQVTLSCSPISGHRSVSWYQQTPGQGLQFLFEYFSETQRNKGNFPGRFSGRQFSNSRSEMNVSTLELGDSALYLCASSSGTGGILKGTEAFFGQGTRLTVV.

This rearrangement joins TRBV6-4 to TRBJ2-2; no definite D call. V shed 4 bases and J shed 0 bases, with 12 bases lying between them. There are 16 residues in the CDR3. Looked up from germline, CDR1 is MRHNA and CDR2 is SNTAGT. The DNA of the CDR3 is TGTGCCAGCAGTGCCCGTTCCCCCCCGAACACCGGGGAGCTGTTTTTT. Amino acid sequence: CASSARSPPNTGELFF.

This CDR3 reads CASSPNTGVVGELFF. DNA of the CDR3: TGTGCCAGTAGTCCCAACACAGGGGTGGTTGGGGAGCTGTTTTTT. V gene TRBV19 combines with J gene TRBJ2-2; 7 positions agree with TRBD1. Germline lookup yields CDR1 LNHDA and CDR2 SQIVND (reference sequence). The CDR3 is 15 amino acids. J gave up 8 bases and V 5 bases, and 11 bases lay outside the gene matches.

Only a few counts were recorded for this clone. The gene calls are TRBV7-3 and TRBJ1-1; 7 nucleotides agree with TRBD1. Trimming cost V 5 bases and J 0 bases; bases outside gene matches: 6. Germline assignment: CDR1 SGHTA and CDR2 FQGTGA. The CDR3 runs 15 residues. The CDR3 DNA sequence: TGTGCCAGCAGCCTCACAGGGGACGTGAACACTGAAGCTTTCTTT. Protein: CASSLTGDVNTEAFF.

The rearrangement links TRBV7-8 to TRBJ2-7, with a weak D call TRBD2 (6 bases). Per the germline V gene, CDR1 is SGHVS and CDR2 is FQNEAQ. Trimming shortened V by 9 bases and J by 2 bases, and 14 bases separated the two germline ends. The CDR3 runs 13 residues. The CDR3 sequence is CASGRRETYEQYF. The CDR3 bases are TGTGCCAGTGGGAGGAGGGAAACCTACGAGCAGTACTTC.

The chain carries TRBV18 and TRBJ2-2; possibly TRBD2 for D (6 bases). The CDR3 is 17 amino acids. V lost 3 bases and J lost 6, with 20 bases in between. Germline lookup yields CDR1 KGHSH and CDR2 LQKENI. This CDR3 is CASSPYLDTWGAGELFF. CDR3 sequence (DNA): TGTGCCAGCTCACCCTACCTGGACACCTGGGGGGCCGGGGAGCTGTTTTTT.

The gene calls are TRBV28 and TRBJ2-1; no firm D call. Germline loops: CDR1 MDHEN, CDR2 SYDVKM. The CDR3 has 15 amino acids. The V end was cut by 4 bases, the J end by 0 bases, with 10 bases between. In DNA form, the CDR3 reads TGTGCCAGCAGTTCCTCCAGAAGCTCCTACAATGAGCAGTTCTTC. Its translation: CASSSSRSSYNEQFF.

The V call is TRBV2, the J call TRBJ2-7; 10 bases are a match to TRBD1. This CDR3 comprises 21 residues. Germline CDR1 reads SNHLY; CDR2 reads FYNNEI. Trimming removed 7 bases from V and 3 bases from J; junction bases left unmatched: 27. DNA for the CDR3: TGTGCCAGCACTAGGGACAGGGGATTCGGTTTCTTTAGCGGGTCAGACTACGAGCAGTACTTC. It encodes CASTRDRGFGFFSGSDYEQYF.

This clone was seen a single time. This chain's CDR3 is CASSSPGRDYQPQHF. The CDR3 region has the DNA TGTGCCAGCAGTTCCCCTGGGAGGGACTATCAGCCCCAGCATTTT. V usage is TRBV6-6 and J usage is TRBJ1-5, with D perhaps TRBD1 (5 bases). CDR1 is MNHNY and CDR2 is SVGAGI in the germline V gene (reference sequence). This CDR3 contains 15 residues. Trimming took off 4 bases at V and 5 bases at J, with 15 bases between the two ends.

DNA of the CDR3: TGCGCCAGCAGCTCTGGCGCCAGGGGGCAGTGGGAGACCCAGTACTTC. Translated: CASSSGARGQWETQYF. The chain recombines TRBV5-1 with TRBJ2-5; 8 positions match TRBD1. The CDR3 spans 16 residues. CDR1 is SGHRS and CDR2 is YFSETQ in the germline V gene. V lost 3 bases to trimming and J lost 5 bases; unmatched junction nucleotides: 12.

J is TRBJ1-3 and V is TRBV9; D unclear. Germline V CDR1 and CDR2: SGDLS, YYNGEE. The CDR3 consists of 17 residues. V was shortened by 0 bases and J by 2 bases, with 15 bases between the two germline ends. CDR3 sequence (DNA): TGTGCCAGCAGCGTAGGGGCTCCCGGATTTACTGGAAACACCATATATTTT. Encoded protein: CASSVGAPGFTGNTIYF.

This chain joins TRBV11-1 and TRBJ2-3; D unclear. The CDR3 consists of 12 residues. Per germline, CDR1 SGHAT and CDR2 FQDESV (reference sequence). V was trimmed by 2 bases and J by 10 bases, leaving 10 bases between them. The DNA for the CDR3 is TGTGCCAGCAGCTTACTAGGTCAAGCGCAGTATTTT. This codes for CASSLLGQAQYF.

The chain couples TRBV27 to TRBJ2-7; 7 bases agree with TRBD1. The junction had 6 bases not matched to a gene; V was cut back by 7 bases and J by 3 bases. This CDR3 is 13 amino acids long. CDR1 MNHEY and CDR2 SMNVEV come from the germline V gene (reference sequence). CDR3 sequence: CASKGDRDYEQYF. The DNA of the CDR3 is TGTGCCAGCAAGGGGGACAGAGACTACGAGCAGTACTTC.

The rearrangement links TRBV28 to TRBJ2-7; 9 bases align to TRBD1. The V gene's germline CDR1 is MDHEN and CDR2 SYDVKM. The CDR3 loop spans 12 amino acids. V was pared by 3 bases and J by 13 bases, with 7 bases of the junction left unmatched. The CDR3 loop is CASSFIQGASYF. The CDR3, as DNA: TGTGCCAGCAGTTTCATACAGGGGGCTAGTTACTTC. Supplemented by reference TRBV28 and TRBJ2-7, the full variable domain reads DVKVTQSSRYLVKRTGEKVFLECVQDMDHENMFWYRQDPGLGLRLIYFSYDVKMKEKGDIPEGYSVSREKKERFSLILESASTNQTSMYLCASSFIQGASYFGPGTRLTVT.

This clone is a singleton in its sample. V is TRBV5-1 and J is TRBJ2-2; D gene ambiguous. CDR3 length: 13 amino acids. CDR1 is SGHRS, CDR2 YFSETQ, per germline. The V end lost 5 bases, the J end lost 6 bases, and 11 bases lay between the germline ends. In DNA, the CDR3 is TGCGCCAGCAGTGAAGAGCCGTCCGGGGAGCTGTTTTTT. This encodes CASSEEPSGELFF.